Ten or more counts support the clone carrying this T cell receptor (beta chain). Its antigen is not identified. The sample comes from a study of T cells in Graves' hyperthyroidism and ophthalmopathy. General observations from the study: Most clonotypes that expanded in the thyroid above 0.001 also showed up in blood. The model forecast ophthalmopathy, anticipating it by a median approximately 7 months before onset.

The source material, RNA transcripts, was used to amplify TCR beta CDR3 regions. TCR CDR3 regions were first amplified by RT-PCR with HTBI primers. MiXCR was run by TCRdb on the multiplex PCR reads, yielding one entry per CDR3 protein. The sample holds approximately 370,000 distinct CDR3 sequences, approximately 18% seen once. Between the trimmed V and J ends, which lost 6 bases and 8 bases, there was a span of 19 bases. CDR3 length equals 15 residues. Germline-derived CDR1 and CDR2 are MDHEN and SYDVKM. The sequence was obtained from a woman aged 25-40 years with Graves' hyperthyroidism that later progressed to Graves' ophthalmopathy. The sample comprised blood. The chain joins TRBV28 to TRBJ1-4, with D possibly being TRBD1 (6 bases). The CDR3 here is CASRNRNLGGEKLFF. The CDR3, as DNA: TGTGCCAGCAGAAACCGGAACCTAGGGGGGGAAAAACTGTTTTTT.